The T cell receptor (beta chain) described here comes from a study of control samples from healthy donors and cancer patients. The CDR3 loop spans 12 amino acids. V lost 5 bases, J lost 5 bases, and 7 bases lay in between. The table came from immunoSEQ multiplex PCR; TCRdb's copy has only in-frame clones and leaves some out. The data contain around 120,000 clones, approximately 94% of them singletons. The clonotype comes from a man aged 30 to 39 in good health. This chain joins TRBV12-3 or TRBV12-4 and TRBJ1-5; D call uncertain. Sequenced input: blood. Written as DNA, the CDR3 is TGTGCCAGCAGTCACCAGGATCAGCCCCAGCATTTT. Its translation is CASSHQDQPQHF.